This passage covers 32 T cell receptor beta chains from one sample sequenced in a study of cytomegalovirus exposure and HLA in healthy donors. Use of 60 Vbeta and 13 Jbeta primers characterized the PCR. The method was immunoSEQ multiplex PCR; TCRdb's version includes in-frame clones alone and lacks a portion of them. The table records 150,000 to 200,000 clones, around 62% of them present only once. What was sequenced was PBMCs. These receptors were collected from a man aged 40-49 years in good health and CMV-seronegative.

CDR3 DNA: TGTGCCAGCAGGCCACCCTGGGACAGGGCTCAAGAGCAGTACTTC. This codes for CASRPPWDRAQEQYF. The chain carries TRBV28 and TRBJ2-7; TRBD1 aligns across 9 bases. The CDR3 consists of 15 residues. J gave up 7 bases and V 6 bases, and 13 bases lay outside the gene matches. Germline V lookup: CDR1 MDHEN, CDR2 SYDVKM.

The genes are TRBV7-9 and TRBJ1-4, with D hard to call. The V and J ends lost 5 bases and 2 bases respectively, with 12 bases between them. Per the germline V gene, CDR1 is SEHNR and CDR2 is FQNEAQ (reference sequence). There are 15 residues in the CDR3. CDR3 nucleotide sequence: TGTGCCAGCAGCCCTTGGGGAGCCACTAATGAAAAACTGTTTTTT. Amino acid sequence: CASSPWGATNEKLFF. Complete variable domain (other parts from reference TRBV7-9 and TRBJ1-4): DTGVSQNPRHKITKRGQNVTFRCDPISEHNRLYWYRQTLGQGPEFLTYFQNEAQLEKSRLLSDRFSAERPKGSFSTLEIQRTEQGDSAMYLCASSPWGATNEKLFFGSGTQLSVL.

This clone occurred a few times. This chain connects TRBV30 to TRBJ2-1; maybe TRBD2 (5 bases). The germline V and J ends were trimmed by 2 bases and 3 bases, with 11 bases remaining between them. Germline CDR1 is GTSNPN and CDR2 is SVGIG (reference sequence). The CDR3 totals 14 residues. The DNA for the CDR3 is TGTGCCTGGAGTTTCCGGACTGGCTACAATGAGCAGTTCTTC. Amino acids: CAWSFRTGYNEQFF. Variable domain in full (rest from reference TRBV30 and TRBJ2-1): SQTIHQWPATLVQPVGSPLSLECTVEGTSNPNLYWYRQAAGRGLQLLFYSVGIGQISSEVPQNLSASRPQDRQFILSSKKLLLSDSGFYLCAWSFRTGYNEQFFGPGTRLTVL.

The genes are TRBV25-1 and TRBJ1-2; 10 positions agree with TRBD1. The V gene's germline CDR1 is MGHDK and CDR2 SYGVNS. J gave up 4 bases and V 3 bases, and 8 bases lay outside the gene matches. The CDR3 has 16 residues. CDR3 nucleotides: TGTGCCAGCAGTGAGGGGGGGACAGGGGACCTCTATGGCTACACCTTC. Amino acids: CASSEGGTGDLYGYTF.

This clone was observed a single time. This chain connects TRBV16 to TRBJ2-7; 10 nucleotides line up with TRBD2. Losses at the gene ends were 4 bases for V and 4 bases for J; bases not matched to a gene: 7. The germline V gene encodes CDR1 KGHSY and CDR2 FQNENV. CDR3 length equals 15 residues. DNA for the CDR3: TGTGCCAGCAGCCCCCAAGCGGGAGGGAGGTACGAGCAGTACTTC. It encodes CASSPQAGGRYEQYF.

The V call is TRBV28, the J call TRBJ2-7; 10 positions agree with TRBD1. After removal of 5 bases from V and 2 bases from J, the junction contained 6 bases not matched to a gene. CDR1 and CDR2 from the germline V gene are MDHEN and SYDVKM. The CDR3 runs to 15 residues. CDR3 residues: CASSTKGQGPYEQYF. DNA for the CDR3: TGTGCCAGCAGTACGAAGGGACAGGGGCCCTACGAGCAGTACTTC.

In its sample, this clone was seen a few times. V and J are TRBV6-6 and TRBJ2-3, with a tentative D call TRBD1 (8 bases). The ends were cut back, 2 bases at V and 7 bases at J, with 13 bases in the middle. CDR1 is MNHNY, CDR2 SVGAGI, per germline (reference sequence). The CDR3 runs to 14 residues. CDR3 coding DNA: TGTGCCAGCAGTTACGGACAGGGAGGGAATACGCAGTATTTT. Translating gives CASSYGQGGNTQYF.

The V call is TRBV4-1, the J call TRBJ2-2; TRBD2 matches 14 bases. The germline gives CDR1 MGHRA, CDR2 YSYEKL. This CDR3 comprises 17 residues. V lost 8 bases, J lost 1 base, and 6 bases stayed unmatched. The CDR3 nucleotides are TGCGCCAGCCGCAGACTAGCGGGAGGGAGGAACACCGGGGAGCTGTTTTTT. It specifies CASRRLAGGRNTGELFF.

This clone was detected only a few times. The rearrangement links TRBV4-2 to TRBJ1-5; 8 bases align to TRBD1. After removal of 4 bases from V and 7 bases from J, the junction contained 15 bases not matched to a gene. Per the germline V gene, CDR1 is LGHNA and CDR2 is YNFKEQ. This CDR3 has 17 amino acids. CDR3 bases: TGTGCCAGCAGCCTAAGGGCGTCAGGGGGCGCCGGGCAGCCCCAGCATTTT. The encoded protein is CASSLRASGGAGQPQHF.

The rearrangement joins TRBV7-9 to TRBJ1-3; 7 bases are shared with TRBD1. Germline V gene sequence: CDR1 SEHNR, CDR2 FQNEAQ (reference sequence). The CDR3 contains 19 residues. With 3 bases clipped from V and 1 base from J, the junction kept 15 bases outside the gene matches. The CDR3 reads CASSFRRAGGILSGNTIYF. In nucleotides, the CDR3 is TGTGCCAGCAGCTTCCGTAGGGCAGGGGGAATTTTGTCTGGAAACACCATATATTTT.

The rearrangement links TRBV7-3 to TRBJ2-1; 8 positions agree with TRBD2. The trim removed 4 bases at V and 0 bases at J, leaving 17 bases unmatched. The CDR3 covers 20 residues. Germline CDR1 is SGHTA and CDR2 is FQGTGA. CDR3 DNA: TGTGCCAGCAGCTCTAAAATCTCGGGAGGGCTAACGAGCTCCTACAATGAGCAGTTCTTC. Translation: CASSSKISGGLTSSYNEQFF.

The chain couples TRBV19 to TRBJ2-3; D perhaps matches TRBD1 (6 bases). The CDR3 has 13 amino acids. The ends were cut back, 5 bases at V and 12 bases at J, with 18 bases in the middle. CDR1 and CDR2 (germline): LNHDA, SQIVND (reference sequence). The CDR3 coding sequence is TGTGCCAGTAGTTCCTCCCAGGGGCCCTCTCAGTATTTT. Translating gives CASSSSQGPSQYF.

On this clone itself: The sample contains more than one DNA sequence encoding this CDR3. V gene TRBV5-6 combines with J gene TRBJ2-2, with D uncertain. Germline CDR1 reads SGHDT; CDR2 reads YYEEEE. CDR3 size: 14 residues. Trimming shortened V by 0 bases and J by 1 base, and 4 bases separated the two germline ends. The CDR3 spells CASSLGLNTGELFF. The CDR3 DNA sequence: TGTGCCAGCAGCTTGGGGCTGAACACCGGGGAGCTGTTTTTT.

This clone was seen a few times. The V and J genes are TRBV7-6 and TRBJ1-1, with a tentative D call TRBD1 (6 bases). In germline, CDR1 is SGHVS, CDR2 FNYEAQ. The CDR3 runs 15 residues. V was clipped by 6 bases and J by 0 bases, with 14 bases between them. The CDR3 loop is CASRAGDGMNTEAFF. The CDR3, as DNA: TGTGCCAGCAGAGCAGGGGACGGAATGAACACTGAAGCTTTCTTT. Together with reference TRBV7-6 and TRBJ1-1, the CDR3 gives the full variable domain: GAGVSQSPRYKVTKRGQDVALRCDPISGHVSLYWYRQALGQGPEFLTYFNYEAQQDKSGLPNDRFSAERPEGSISTLTIQRTEQRDSAMYRCASRAGDGMNTEAFFGQGTRLTVV.

The genes are TRBV18 and TRBJ2-7, with 7 bases fitting TRBD2. The CDR3 totals 15 residues. The germline V gene has CDR1 KGHSH and CDR2 LQKENI. The J segment lost 2 bases and the V segment lost 2 bases, leaving 6 bases of the junction unmatched. CDR3 sequence (DNA): TGTGCCAGCTCACCAGGGAGGGGAGCAGCCTACGAGCAGTACTTC. It translates to CASSPGRGAAYEQYF.

About this clone itself: A junction boundary mismatches the germline segment, possibly from a read error. The genes are TRBV7-9 and TRBJ2-7; 8 positions match TRBD2. CDR1 and CDR2 from the germline V gene are SEHNR and FQNEAQ (reference sequence). The length of the CDR3 is 15 residues. Here the CDR3 DNA reads TGTTCCAGCAGCTTCGGGGGGGCCAAATCCGACGAGCAGTACTTC. It is translated as CSSSFGGAKSDEQYF.

V and J are TRBV29-1 and TRBJ2-5; no definite D call. Looked up from germline, CDR1 is SQVTM and CDR2 is ANQGSEA. V was clipped by 7 bases and J by 5 bases, with 17 bases between them. The CDR3 length is 13 residues. For the CDR3, the DNA is TGCAGCGCAGATGCCCCGGCCGGGGAGACCCAGTACTTC. Translating gives CSADAPAGETQYF.

The chain uses TRBV5-1 and TRBJ2-3; 8 bases are shared with TRBD2. Germline values: CDR1 SGHRS, CDR2 YFSETQ. This CDR3 region has 15 residues. V was clipped by 2 bases and J by 2 bases; unmatched bases: 4. CDR3 protein: CASSFGGGLTDTQYF. In DNA form, the CDR3 reads TGCGCCAGCAGCTTCGGGGGGGGCCTCACAGATACGCAGTATTTT. Supplemented by reference TRBV5-1 and TRBJ2-3, the full variable domain reads KAGVTQTPRYLIKTRGQQVTLSCSPISGHRSVSWYQQTPGQGLQFLFEYFSETQRNKGNFPGRFSGRQFSNSRSEMNVSTLELGDSALYLCASSFGGGLTDTQYFGPGTRLTVL.

A few counts support this clone. The J gene is TRBJ2-5, the V gene TRBV29-1; the match to TRBD2 covers 12 bases. The junction had 5 bases not matched to a gene; V was cut back by 7 bases and J by 5 bases. The length of the CDR3 is 13 residues. CDR1 and CDR2 from the germline V gene are SQVTM and ANQGSEA. The CDR3 DNA reads TGCAGCGCCTGGCTAGCGGGGGGGGAGACCCAGTACTTC. As protein: CSAWLAGGETQYF.

This clone was recorded a few times. V and J are TRBV6-6 and TRBJ2-7, with TRBD2 identical over 9 bases. In germline, CDR1 is MNHNY, CDR2 SVGAGI (reference sequence). Trimming cost V 8 bases and J 2 bases; bases outside gene matches: 10. The length of the CDR3 is 15 residues. CDR3 in DNA: TGTGCCAGCCAACTCGGGGCTAGCGGGACCTACGAGCAGTACTTC. Translating it yields CASQLGASGTYEQYF.

The genes are TRBV15 and TRBJ2-3, with D possibly TRBD1 on 5 matching bases. The V end lost 4 bases, the J end lost 3 bases, and 17 bases lay between the germline ends. Germline lookup yields CDR1 LNHNV and CDR2 YYDKDF (reference sequence). CDR3 length: 16 amino acids. The CDR3 sequence is CATSTRLGRGTDTQYF. DNA of the CDR3: TGTGCCACCAGCACCCGATTGGGGCGCGGAACAGATACGCAGTATTTT. The full variable domain, rest sourced from reference TRBV15 and TRBJ2-3, is DAMVIQNPRYQVTQFGKPVTLSCSQTLNHNVMYWYQQKSSQAPKLLFHYYDKDFNNEADTPDNFQSRRPNTSFCFLDIRSPGLGDTAMYLCATSTRLGRGTDTQYFGPGTRLTVL.

The rearrangement joins TRBV6-5 to TRBJ1-5, with 9 positions matching TRBD1. Per the germline V gene, CDR1 is MNHEY and CDR2 is SVGAGI. V lost 5 bases, J lost 3 bases, and 2 bases stayed unmatched. There are 14 residues in the CDR3. The CDR3 nucleotides read TGTGCCAGCAGTAGGGACAGGGTCAATCAGCCCCAGCATTTT. Its protein product is CASSRDRVNQPQHF.

V usage is TRBV28 and J usage is TRBJ1-5; a weak D match, TRBD1 (6 bases). Between the trimmed V and J ends, which lost 9 bases and 2 bases, there was a span of 32 bases. The CDR3 covers 20 residues. Germline CDR1 MDHEN, CDR2 SYDVKM. The CDR3 here is CARLKFYEGGGPSRNQPQHF. In DNA, the CDR3 is TGTGCCAGGCTAAAATTTTATGAGGGAGGGGGTCCGTCTCGCAATCAGCCCCAGCATTTT.

This chain connects TRBV28 to TRBJ1-2, with D unresolved. The V end lost 4 bases, the J end lost 8 bases, and 14 bases lay between the germline ends. CDR1 is MDHEN and CDR2 is SYDVKM in the germline V gene. The length of the CDR3 is 13 residues. CDR3 protein: CASSSTKPGGYTF. The CDR3 nucleotides are TGTGCCAGCAGTTCTACTAAACCCGGCGGCTACACCTTC.

The chain recombines TRBV12-5 with TRBJ2-5; D uncertain. Germline values: CDR1 LGHNT, CDR2 FRNRAP. This CDR3 contains 14 residues. Deletions cut 2 bases from V and 2 bases from J, with 9 bases between. The CDR3 spells CASGLTNKQETQYF. In DNA form, the CDR3 reads TGTGCTAGTGGTTTGACGAACAAGCAAGAGACCCAGTACTTC.

In this sample, this clone turned up a few times. The rearrangement links TRBV28 to TRBJ2-2, with TRBD1 matching 8 bases. The CDR3 contains 15 residues. Germline loops: CDR1 MDHEN, CDR2 SYDVKM. Trimming cost V 6 bases and J 4 bases; bases outside gene matches: 7. CDR3 nucleotides: TGTGCCAGCAGCTGGGACAGGTTGTCCACCGGGGAGCTGTTTTTT. It specifies CASSWDRLSTGELFF.

The chain joins TRBV6-1 to TRBJ2-4; D gene ambiguous. The germline V gene encodes CDR1 MNHNS and CDR2 SASEGT. V shed 8 bases and J shed 7 bases, with 12 bases lying between them. This CDR3 comprises 12 residues. Here the CDR3 reads CASSAVGNIQYF. In DNA, the CDR3 is TGTGCCAGCTCCGCGGTTGGGAACATTCAGTACTTC.

This rearrangement joins TRBV9 to TRBJ2-2; TRBD1 matches at 9 bases. The ends lost 8 bases at V and 0 bases at J; junction bases unmatched: 11. The CDR3 extends over 17 amino acids. Germline CDR1 is SGDLS and CDR2 is YYNGEE. The CDR3 reads CARGGEGQGANTGELFF. The CDR3 region has the DNA TGTGCCAGGGGAGGGGAGGGACAGGGAGCGAACACCGGGGAGCTGTTTTTT.

The CDR3 DNA reads TGTGCCAGTAGTCCGGGACATTACGGCAATCAGCCCCAGCATTTT. Residues: CASSPGHYGNQPQHF. This chain joins TRBV19 and TRBJ1-5; D perhaps matches TRBD1 (6 bases). Trimming removed 5 bases from V and 2 bases from J, with 13 bases in between. CDR3 length equals 15 residues. Germline V gives CDR1 LNHDA, CDR2 SQIVND (reference sequence).

This clone has more than one count but fewer than ten. The gene calls are TRBV2 and TRBJ1-2; 7 bases are shared with TRBD1. Per germline, CDR1 SNHLY and CDR2 FYNNEI. The CDR3 consists of 15 residues. V lost 9 bases to trimming and J lost 7 bases; unmatched junction nucleotides: 17. The CDR3 loop is CASGELEGATSGYTF. CDR3 sequence (DNA): TGTGCCAGTGGTGAATTGGAGGGGGCCACGTCTGGCTACACCTTC.

The genes are TRBV4-1 and TRBJ2-4, with 11 positions matching TRBD2. The germline V gene encodes CDR1 MGHRA and CDR2 YSYEKL. The V gene end was trimmed by 4 bases and the J gene end by 1 base; junction bases not matched to a gene: 6. This CDR3 is built from 17 residues. In DNA form, the CDR3 reads TGCGCCAGCAGCCCCCCACTAGCGGGAGCGGCCAAAAACATTCAGTACTTC. Translating gives CASSPPLAGAAKNIQYF.

The rearrangement links TRBV2 to TRBJ2-7, with D unclear. Trimming stripped 5 bases from V and 0 bases from J, with 5 bases between. Germline CDR1 reads SNHLY; CDR2 reads FYNNEI. CDR3 length equals 12 residues. The CDR3, as DNA: TGTGCCAGCAGTTACTCCTCCTACGAGCAGTACTTC. Its translation is CASSYSSYEQYF.